Below, 3 T cell receptor beta chains from the same sample are listed, as sequenced in a study of blood T cell repertoires in COVID-19. Assay used: immunoSEQ multiplex PCR; TCRdb lists only in-frame clones, some missing. In the table there are approximately 90,000 clones, 72% of which are singletons. The sequencing input was peripheral blood. The source is a woman older than 75 with acute or convalescent COVID-19.

Judged by abundance, this clone is medium-sized (0.01 to 0.1%). This rearrangement joins TRBV6-5 to TRBJ1-5; D not certain. Germline CDR1 and CDR2: MNHEY and SVGAGI. This CDR3 has 13 amino acids. V shed 2 bases and J shed 6 bases, with 8 bases lying between them. For the CDR3, the DNA is TGTGCCAGCAGTTACGACTTGTTTCAGCCCCAGCATTTT. Amino acids: CASSYDLFQPQHF.

The sample holds a few counts of this clone. The chain employs TRBV20-1 and TRBJ1-1; tentative D call: TRBD1 (6 bases). Germline V CDR1 and CDR2: DFQATT, SNEGSKA (reference sequence). The CDR3 extends over 11 amino acids. CDR3 in DNA: TGCAGCGTAGTTACCAGGGGTGAAGCTTTCTTT. Its translation: CSVVTRGEAFF.

V and J are TRBV13 and TRBJ1-5, with 8 positions matching TRBD1. Germline values: CDR1 PRHDT, CDR2 FYEKMQ (reference sequence). The V and J ends lost 5 bases and 5 bases, in that order; junction bases with no gene match: 2. CDR3 length: 13 residues. The CDR3 protein is CASSLDRDQPQHF. As DNA, the CDR3 is TGTGCCAGCAGCCTGGACAGGGATCAGCCCCAGCATTTT.